The 27 T cell receptor beta chains presented below share a single source sample, sequenced in a study of blood T cell repertoires in COVID-19. Assay used: immunoSEQ multiplex PCR; TCRdb lists only in-frame clones, some missing. The sample shows 200,000 to 250,000 clones, roughly nine tenths of them seen only once. The sequenced material came from peripheral blood. Source of these receptors: a man aged 65-85 years with acute or convalescent COVID-19.

This rearrangement joins TRBV28 to TRBJ2-1, with a weak D call TRBD1 (6 bases). Germline-derived CDR1 and CDR2 are MDHEN and SYDVKM. Trimming pared 4 bases from V and 5 bases from J, leaving 15 bases between. The CDR3 sequence is 15 residues long. The CDR3 bases are TGTGCCAGCAGTTCCTCCGGGACAAAGCACAATGAGCAGTTCTTC. Translating it yields CASSSSGTKHNEQFF.

This chain links TRBV7-9 with TRBJ2-7; 8 nucleotides match TRBD1. J gave up 6 bases and V 4 bases, and 5 bases lay outside the gene matches. CDR3 length: 13 amino acids. Looked up from germline, CDR1 is SEHNR and CDR2 is FQNEAQ (reference sequence). The CDR3 region is CASSSGQGFEQYF. The CDR3 DNA sequence: TGTGCCAGCAGCTCCGGACAGGGCTTCGAGCAGTACTTC. Full variable domain (remainder filled in from reference TRBV7-9 and TRBJ2-7): DTGVSQNPRHKITKRGQNVTFRCDPISEHNRLYWYRQTLGQGPEFLTYFQNEAQLEKSRLLSDRFSAERPKGSFSTLEIQRTEQGDSAMYLCASSSGQGFEQYFGPGTRLTVT.

The chain recombines TRBV7-8 with TRBJ1-1; 9 positions agree with TRBD1. Germline values: CDR1 SGHVS, CDR2 FQNEAQ. V lost 5 bases and J lost 4; bases outside the gene matches: 11. CDR3 length: 16 amino acids. The CDR3 coding sequence is TGTGCCAGCAGCATACAAAACAGGGGGCAAGGCACTGAAGCTTTCTTT. This translates into CASSIQNRGQGTEAFF.

As DNA, the CDR3 is TGTGCCAGCAGCTTAGCGGCAGGTCAAGAGACCCAGTACTTC. Translation: CASSLAAGQETQYF. V usage is TRBV7-9 and J usage is TRBJ2-5; D is undetermined. V was cut by 0 bases and J by 2 bases, with 7 bases left in between. The CDR3 covers 14 residues. Germline-derived CDR1 and CDR2 are SEHNR and FQNEAQ (reference sequence).

The rearrangement links TRBV15 to TRBJ2-1, with unresolved D. V was trimmed by 3 bases and J by 0 bases, leaving 6 bases between them. Germline CDR1 reads LNHNV; CDR2 reads YYDKDF (reference sequence). The CDR3 has 14 amino acids. Here the CDR3 reads CATSRSSSYNEQFF. The CDR3 bases are TGTGCCACCAGCAGGAGTAGCTCCTACAATGAGCAGTTCTTC. Variable domain in full (rest from reference TRBV15 and TRBJ2-1): DAMVIQNPRYQVTQFGKPVTLSCSQTLNHNVMYWYQQKSSQAPKLLFHYYDKDFNNEADTPDNFQSRRPNTSFCFLDIRSPGLGDTAMYLCATSRSSSYNEQFFGPGTRLTVL.

The J gene is TRBJ1-1, the V gene TRBV5-6; D is perhaps TRBD1 (5 bases). The CDR3 has 16 residues. The germline V and J ends were trimmed by 0 bases and 3 bases, with 15 bases remaining between them. CDR1 is SGHDT, CDR2 YYEEEE, per germline. DNA for the CDR3: TGTGCCAGCAGCTTGGTTAGGAGGGGCGGGGACACTGAAGCTTTCTTT. Encoded protein: CASSLVRRGGDTEAFF.

This chain uses TRBV11-2 with TRBJ2-4; possible D gene TRBD1, 6 bases. Germline V gives CDR1 SGHAT, CDR2 FQNNGV. V was clipped by 0 bases and J by 2 bases, with 8 bases between them. CDR3 length: 15 residues. In nucleotides, the CDR3 is TGTGCCAGCAGCTTAGACCAGGGGACCAAAAACATTCAGTACTTC. Protein: CASSLDQGTKNIQYF. Drawing the rest from reference TRBV11-2 and TRBJ2-4, the complete variable domain is EAGVAQSPRYKIIEKRQSVAFWCNPISGHATLYWYQQILGQGPKLLIQFQNNGVVDDSQLPKDRFSAERLKGVDSTLKIQPAKLEDSAVYLCASSLDQGTKNIQYFGAGTRLSVL.

The V call is TRBV29-1, the J call TRBJ2-7, with 15 bases fitting TRBD2. CDR3 length equals 16 residues. The junction had 9 bases not matched to a gene; V was cut back by 6 bases and J by 3 bases. In germline, CDR1 is SQVTM, CDR2 ANQGSEA. The CDR3 nucleotides read TGCAGCGTGTACGGACTAGCGGGAGGGAATCGCTACGAGCAGTACTTC. It codes for CSVYGLAGGNRYEQYF.

The chain employs TRBV5-1 and TRBJ2-7; TRBD2 matches at 8 bases. The CDR3 runs 14 residues. CDR1 SGHRS and CDR2 YFSETQ come from the germline V gene. Trimming took 4 bases from V and 7 from J; bases not matched to a gene: 10. The CDR3 DNA reads as TGCGCCAGCAGCCCCCCCAGCGGGAGCCCAGAGCAGTACTTC. It yields the protein CASSPPSGSPEQYF.

In its sample, this clone was seen once. The chain employs TRBV13 and TRBJ2-2, with TRBD1 identical over 8 bases. The ends lost 5 bases at V and 5 bases at J; junction bases unmatched: 7. There are 15 residues in the CDR3. Germline V gives CDR1 PRHDT, CDR2 FYEKMQ (reference sequence). CDR3 sequence reads: CASSPRTGRTGELFF. The CDR3 DNA sequence: TGTGCCAGCAGCCCCCGGACAGGGAGGACCGGGGAGCTGTTTTTT. Full variable domain (outside the CDR3, taken from reference TRBV13 and TRBJ2-2): AAGVIQSPRHLIKEKRETATLKCYPIPRHDTVYWYQQGPGQDPQFLISFYEKMQSDKGSIPDRFSAQQFSDYHSELNMSSLELGDSALYFCASSPRTGRTGELFFGEGSRLTVL.

The chain has TRBV7-3 and TRBJ2-7, with TRBD1 identical over 9 bases. Losses at the gene ends were 1 base for V and 5 bases for J; bases not matched to a gene: 9. The CDR3 spans 16 residues. Germline-derived CDR1 and CDR2 are SGHTA and FQGTGA. This CDR3 reads CASSLKSGTGMNEQYF. CDR3 in DNA: TGTGCCAGCAGCTTAAAGTCCGGGACAGGGATGAACGAGCAGTACTTC.

The gene calls are TRBV3-1 (or the pseudogene TRBV3-2) and TRBJ1-1; D is uncertain. V was cut by 5 bases and J by 3 bases, with 16 bases left in between. The CDR3 extends over 15 amino acids. Germline values: CDR1 LGHDT, CDR2 YNNKEL (reference sequence). The CDR3: CASSFRLGGDTEAFF. The CDR3 DNA sequence: TGTGCCAGCAGCTTCCGACTGGGCGGGGACACTGAAGCTTTCTTT.

The gene calls are TRBV11-2 and TRBJ1-1; D is possibly TRBD1 (6 bases). This CDR3 has 15 residues. Germline CDR1 SGHAT, CDR2 FQNNGV. V was clipped by 0 bases and J by 4 bases, with 12 bases between them. The CDR3 bases are TGTGCCAGCAGCTTAGATGGTGTCAGGGGCACTGAAGCTTTCTTT. Amino acid sequence: CASSLDGVRGTEAFF.

This clone was seen only once. The chain has TRBV5-6 and TRBJ2-1; D possibly corresponds to TRBD1 (6 bases). The CDR3 totals 13 residues. Per germline, CDR1 SGHDT and CDR2 YYEEEE. V lost 2 bases, J lost 8 bases, and 11 bases lay in between. The CDR3: CASSLQGSYEQFF. The CDR3 nucleotides read TGTGCCAGCAGCTTACAGGGAAGCTATGAGCAGTTCTTC.

This clone was observed a handful of times. J is TRBJ2-3 and V is TRBV5-1; 9 bases align to TRBD1. This CDR3 comprises 15 residues. The V gene end was trimmed by 4 bases and the J gene end by 3 bases; junction bases not matched to a gene: 6. Germline V gene lookup returns CDR1 SGHRS and CDR2 YFSETQ. The CDR3 DNA follows: TGCGCCAGCAGCAACCCCGGGACAGGGACAGATACGCAGTATTTT. Translated: CASSNPGTGTDTQYF.

This sequence joins TRBV5-1 and TRBJ2-2; 10 positions match TRBD2. The CDR3 loop spans 15 amino acids. The V gene's germline CDR1 is SGHRS and CDR2 YFSETQ. The ends lost 1 base at V and 6 bases at J; junction bases unmatched: 3. The CDR3 nucleotides read TGCGCCAGCAGCTTGTCTAGCGGGAGCTCCGGGGAGCTGTTTTTT. Its translation is CASSLSSGSSGELFF.

The chain is built from TRBV9 and TRBJ1-4; D ambiguous. Per germline, CDR1 SGDLS and CDR2 YYNGEE. The CDR3 runs to 14 residues. Trimming shortened V by 2 bases and J by 4 bases, and 9 bases separated the two germline ends. The CDR3 DNA sequence: TGTGCCAGCAGCGTCCTTGGAGGTAATGAAAAACTGTTTTTT. It translates to CASSVLGGNEKLFF.

The rearrangement uses TRBV6-1 and TRBJ1-5; tentative D call: TRBD1 (5 bases). This CDR3 is built from 17 residues. Germline V gene sequence: CDR1 MNHNS, CDR2 SASEGT. The germline V and J ends were trimmed by 4 bases and 7 bases, with 23 bases remaining between them. The CDR3 region is CASSVRQGAGLEQPQHF. CDR3 sequence (DNA): TGTGCCAGCAGTGTAAGGCAGGGAGCGGGTTTAGAACAGCCCCAGCATTTT.

The chain has TRBV4-1 and TRBJ2-2; no clear D gene. This CDR3 is 14 amino acids long. Germline lookup yields CDR1 MGHRA and CDR2 YSYEKL. Trimming took off 4 bases at V and 1 base at J, with 7 bases between the two ends. As DNA, the CDR3 is TGCGCCAGCAGCCTCCAGGAGAACACCGGGGAGCTGTTTTTT. It encodes CASSLQENTGELFF.

The rearrangement joins TRBV11-2 to TRBJ2-1; 13 positions match TRBD2. The germline V gene has CDR1 SGHAT and CDR2 FQNNGV. This CDR3 spans 15 amino acids. J lost 7 bases, V lost 3 bases, and 3 bases had no gene match. The CDR3 coding sequence is TGTGCCAGCAGCTTCGGACTAGCGGGAGTGAATGAGCAGTTCTTC. Its protein is CASSFGLAGVNEQFF.

The CDR3 DNA reads TGCGCCAGCAGCTTGGTAGGCGGGATAAAGACCACCGGGGAGCTGTTTTTT. As protein: CASSLVGGIKTTGELFF. This chain uses TRBV5-1 with TRBJ2-2, with a weak D call TRBD2 (6 bases). Germline lookup yields CDR1 SGHRS and CDR2 YFSETQ. V was pared by 0 bases and J by 4 bases, with 16 bases between. This CDR3 comprises 17 residues.

V is TRBV5-1 and J is TRBJ2-1, with D perhaps TRBD2 (6 bases). The CDR3 contains 15 residues. Per germline, CDR1 SGHRS and CDR2 YFSETQ. V lost 0 bases, J lost 2 bases, and 9 bases lay in between. The CDR3 bases are TGCGCCAGCAGCTTGGGAGGCGGGACCTACAATGAGCAGTTCTTC. Translating it yields CASSLGGGTYNEQFF.

The chain combines TRBV5-5 with TRBJ1-5; 11 bases agree with TRBD1. CDR3 size: 15 residues. From germline, CDR1 is SGHKS and CDR2 YYEKEE (reference sequence). Trimming removed 3 bases from V and 5 bases from J; junction bases left unmatched: 4. This CDR3 is CASSWGTGGHQPQHF. The DNA for the CDR3 is TGTGCCAGCAGCTGGGGGACAGGGGGACATCAGCCCCAGCATTTT.

The rearrangement uses TRBV11-2 and TRBJ2-1, with 9 bases lining up with TRBD2. The CDR3 loop spans 17 amino acids. Germline V gives CDR1 SGHAT, CDR2 FQNNGV. J gave up 2 bases and V 3 bases, and 8 bases lay outside the gene matches. The CDR3 here is CASSLGLTSGPYNEQFF. The CDR3 nucleotides are TGTGCCAGCAGCTTGGGACTGACTAGCGGTCCCTACAATGAGCAGTTCTTC.

This chain joins TRBV13 and TRBJ2-5, with TRBD1 as a possible D gene (6 bases). V lost 4 bases and J lost 4, with 13 bases in between. Per germline, CDR1 PRHDT and CDR2 FYEKMQ (reference sequence). The CDR3 is made up of 14 amino acids. The CDR3 sequence is CASSYRVLGETQYF. DNA for the CDR3: TGTGCCAGCAGCTACAGGGTCTTGGGAGAGACCCAGTACTTC.

The chain carries TRBV18 and TRBJ1-1, with D possibly being TRBD1 (6 bases). The CDR3 length is 13 residues. Germline-derived CDR1 and CDR2 are KGHSH and LQKENI. V was clipped by 3 bases and J by 8 bases, with 13 bases between them. CDR3 DNA: TGTGCCAGCTCACCTGGAAACAGGGTGGAAGCTTTCTTT. Residues: CASSPGNRVEAFF.

V and J are TRBV9 and TRBJ1-1; D may be TRBD1 (6 bases). This CDR3 contains 14 residues. Germline loops: CDR1 SGDLS, CDR2 YYNGEE. V lost 4 bases, J lost 5 bases, and 15 bases lay in between. CDR3 in DNA: TGTGCCAGCAGCTCCCTGCCAGGGGTTACTGAAGCTTTCTTT. It translates to CASSSLPGVTEAFF.